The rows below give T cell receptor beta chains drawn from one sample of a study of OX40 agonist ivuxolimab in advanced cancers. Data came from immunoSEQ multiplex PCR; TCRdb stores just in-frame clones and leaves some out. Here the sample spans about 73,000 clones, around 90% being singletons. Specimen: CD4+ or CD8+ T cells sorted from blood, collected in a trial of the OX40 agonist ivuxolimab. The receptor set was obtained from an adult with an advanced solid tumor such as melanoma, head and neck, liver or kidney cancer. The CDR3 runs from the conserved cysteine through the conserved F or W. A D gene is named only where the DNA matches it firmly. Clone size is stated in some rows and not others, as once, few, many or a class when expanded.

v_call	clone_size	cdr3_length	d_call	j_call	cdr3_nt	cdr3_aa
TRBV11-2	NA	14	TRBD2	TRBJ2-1	TGTGCCAGCAGCTTAGCCGGGAGGGCCCTTGAGCAGTTCTTC	CASSLAGRALEQFF
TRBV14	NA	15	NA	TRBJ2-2	TGTGCCAGCAGCGAGCAATTTGGGGCCACCGGGGAGCTGTTTTTT	CASSEQFGATGELFF
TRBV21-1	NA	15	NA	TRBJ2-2	TGTGCCAACCTAGGAGGGGGAGGAGACACCGGGGAGCTGTTTTTT	CANLGGGGDTGELFF
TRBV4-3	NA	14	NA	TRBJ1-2	TGCGCCAGCAGCCCGCGGCGGGACGGCTCAGGCTACACCTTC	CASSPRRDGSGYTF
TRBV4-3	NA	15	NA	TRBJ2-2	TGCGCCAGCAGCCAAGAAAGCTTTTTCACCGGGGAGCTGTTTTTT	CASSQESFFTGELFF
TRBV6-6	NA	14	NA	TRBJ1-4	TGTGCCAGCAGTCCTCGGACCCCTAATGAAAAACTGTTTTTT	CASSPRTPNEKLFF
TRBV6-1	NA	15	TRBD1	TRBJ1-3	TGTGCCAGCAAGAAGGGACAGGTAGATGGAAACACCATATATTTT	CASKKGQVDGNTIYF
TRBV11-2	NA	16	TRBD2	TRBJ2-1	TGTGCCAGCAGCTTGCGGGGTAGCGGGACTAACAATGAGCAGTTCTTC	CASSLRGSGTNNEQFF
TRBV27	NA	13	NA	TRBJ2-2	TGTGCCAGCAGTTATCGGGTTAAGGAGGAGCTGTTTTTT	CASSYRVKEELFF
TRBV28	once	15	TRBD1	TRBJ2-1	TGTGCCAGCAGTTTTCTCGGACAGGGGGGAGATGAGCAGTTCTTC	CASSFLGQGGDEQFF
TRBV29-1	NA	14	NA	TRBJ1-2	TGCAGCGTTGATGTAGGGACACCCGTTGGTGGCTACACCTTC	CSVDVGTPVGGYTF
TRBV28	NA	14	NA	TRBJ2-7	TGTGCCAGCAGTTTGTCAGTTTCAACCTACGAGCAGTACTTC	CASSLSVSTYEQYF
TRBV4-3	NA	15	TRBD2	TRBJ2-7	TGCGCCAGCAGCCCCGGACTAGCGGCCTCCTACGAGCAGTACTTC	CASSPGLAASYEQYF
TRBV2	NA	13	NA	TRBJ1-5	TGTGCCAGCAGCCCCGGGAGGGATCAGCCCCAGCATTTT	CASSPGRDQPQHF
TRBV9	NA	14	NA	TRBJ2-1	TGTGCCAGCAGCGATACTCACAGGGTGGGTGAGCAGTTCTTC	CASSDTHRVGEQFF
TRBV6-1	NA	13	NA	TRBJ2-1	TGTGCCAGCAGTGAAAAATGGTTAGTTCTCGAGTTCTTC	CASSEKWLVLEFF
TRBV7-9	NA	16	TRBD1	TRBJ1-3	TGTGCCAGCAGCGATGACACAGGGGGGAATCGGGACACCATATATTTT	CASSDDTGGNRDTIYF
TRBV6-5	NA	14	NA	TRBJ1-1	TGTGCCAGCAGCCCCTCGGGGCAGAACACTGAAGCTTTCTTT	CASSPSGQNTEAFF
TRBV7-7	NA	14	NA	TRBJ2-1	TGTGCTAGCAGCTTAGTGGGGACTGACAATGAGCAGTTCTTC	CASSLVGTDNEQFF
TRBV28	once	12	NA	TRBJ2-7	TGTGCCGGCAGTAAATGGGACTTCGGGCAGTACTTC	CAGSKWDFGQYF
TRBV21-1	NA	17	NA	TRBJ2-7	TGTGCCAGCAGCACTTCTGGGAATCGGACACGAAACTACGAGCAGTACTTC	CASSTSGNRTRNYEQYF
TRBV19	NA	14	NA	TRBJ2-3	TGTGCCAGTAGTATAGGGCCGCAATCCGATACGCAGTATTTT	CASSIGPQSDTQYF
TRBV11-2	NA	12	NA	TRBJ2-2	TGTGCCAGCAGCAACGGGGTCGGGGAGCTGTTTTTT	CASSNGVGELFF
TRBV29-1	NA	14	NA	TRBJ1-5	TGCAGCGTTGGGGGGGGAGGTGGCAATCAGCCCCAGCATTTT	CSVGGGGGNQPQHF
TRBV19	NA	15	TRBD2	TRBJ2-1	TGTGCCAGTAGTCTGAGCGGGGGCCCCTACAATGAGCAGTTCTTC	CASSLSGGPYNEQFF
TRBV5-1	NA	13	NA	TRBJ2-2	TGCGCCAGCAGCTCCAGGTCCACCGGGGAGCTGTTTTTT	CASSSRSTGELFF
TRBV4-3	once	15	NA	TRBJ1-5	TGCGCCAGCAGCCAAGATATGGGGGCGGGACAGCCCCAGCATTTT	CASSQDMGAGQPQHF
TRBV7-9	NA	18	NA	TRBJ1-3	TGTGCCAGCAGTACCCCCGGACCCCGAGGGTTATCTGGAAACACCATATATTTT	CASSTPGPRGLSGNTIYF
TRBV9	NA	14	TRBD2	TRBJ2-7	TGTGCCAGCAGGGCCGGGAGGCCCTTTGGGGAGCAGTACTTC	CASRAGRPFGEQYF
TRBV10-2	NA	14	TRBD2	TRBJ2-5	TGCGCCAGTAGACTGGAGCGGGAGTCGGAGACCCAGTACTTC	CASRLERESETQYF
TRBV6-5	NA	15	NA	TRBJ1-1	TGTGCCAGCAGTCCACTTGGCACGCGGGACACTGAAGCTTTCTTT	CASSPLGTRDTEAFF
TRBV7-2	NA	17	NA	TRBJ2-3	TGTGCCAGCAGCTTAGGTGGGGGGTGGCCCGATACAGATACGCAGTATTTT	CASSLGGGWPDTDTQYF
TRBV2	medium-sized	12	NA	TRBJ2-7	TGTGCCACCCGGGACCTGGGCTACGAGCAGTACTTC	CATRDLGYEQYF
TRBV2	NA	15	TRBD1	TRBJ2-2	TGTGCCAGCAGTAGGGAAGGGGGCCGGATCGGGGAGCTGTTTTTT	CASSREGGRIGELFF
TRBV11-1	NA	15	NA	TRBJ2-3	TGTGCCAGCAGCCCTCTTCTCGGATACACAGATACGCAGTATTTT	CASSPLLGYTDTQYF
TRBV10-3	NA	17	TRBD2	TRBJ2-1	TGTGCCATCAGTGAAGGGTATGGAGGGACTAGCATCAATGAGCAGTTCTTC	CAISEGYGGTSINEQFF
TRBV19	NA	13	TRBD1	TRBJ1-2	TGTGCCAGTAGTATAGGGACAGGGGAAGGCTACACCTTC	CASSIGTGEGYTF
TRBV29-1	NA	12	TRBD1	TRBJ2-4	TGCAGCGTTATTCGGACAGGAAACATTCAGTACTTC	CSVIRTGNIQYF
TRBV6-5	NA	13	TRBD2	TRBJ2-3	TGTGCCACCCGGACTAGCGGGAGAGATACGCAGTATTTT	CATRTSGRDTQYF
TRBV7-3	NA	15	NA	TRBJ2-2	TGTGCCAGCAGTATTGGCGGGACGAACACCGGGGAGCTGTTTTTT	CASSIGGTNTGELFF
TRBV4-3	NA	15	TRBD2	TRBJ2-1	TGCGCCAGCAGCCGAGGCCGACTAGCGGGAGTTGAGCAGTTCTTC	CASSRGRLAGVEQFF